The T cell receptor beta chain described here comes from a study of shared clonotypes between healthy human individuals (TCRdb year 2020). For the study in its entirety: The cohort comprised a couple of women and a few men aged 18 to 49 years. For each donor, three plates each were used for CD4 naive and CD4 memory, two plates were used for CD8 naive, and one plate was used for CD8 memory. To estimate repertoire size and how much clonotype sharing occurs between individuals, the study deeply sequenced the blood TCR repertoires of five or six healthy adults. Between about 0.8 and 9 billion PBMCs per donor were obtained by leukapheresis. Different laboratories and diverse techniques were used to prepare libraries and sequence TCR repertoires, to increase sequencing depth and limit assay-specific biases.

From the cysteine up to the phenylalanine, the CDR3 has a length of 15 residues. Of all the DNA, just the CDR3 is kept, 45 bases in frame from base 1. At the junction V is shortened by 5 bases and J by 2 bases, with 16 bases in between. CDR1 and CDR2 are drawn from the germline V gene: SGHTA, FQGNSA. Using the deep immunoSEQ assay, multiplex PCR amplified TCR CDR3 regions from genomic DNA. Genomic DNA extracted from each cell subset was distributed evenly over all wells of several immunoSEQ 96-well plates, and each plate served as one replicate. For sorted subsets, each replicate PCR was loaded with about 0.2 ug genomic DNA, equivalent to about 30,000 T cell genomes. Purified libraries were quantified with a Qubit 3.0 fluorometer, sized on a Bioanalyzer 2100, and re-quantified with the KAPA Library Quantification kit. Every immunoSEQ 96-well plate was sequenced on a separate single-read 150-cycle Illumina NextSeq 550 flow cell. On the study's bioinformatics: The immunoSEQ output contained only junctional sequences without quality scores, so filtering could not match that applied to full-length reads. To assign V/J genes and CDR3, sequences were annotated against IMGT germline references using PyIR, a Python wrapper for IgBLAST v1.9. Reads were filtered out if the reads had weak V/J assignments (E-value above 1e-6), no CDR3, stop codons, out-of-frame junctions, or ambiguous translated residues. V3J clonotypes were defined as sequences sharing the same inferred V gene, J gene, and CDR3 amino acid sequence. Percentage overlap between repertoires was computed as shared unique clonotypes divided by the size of the smaller repertoire. RTK rarefaction, the Chao1 estimator, and Recon v2.1 estimates of unobserved clonotypes were used to assess repertoire richness. Generation probabilities were computed with OLGA for all TCRbeta clonotypes obtained by the gDNA method from several donors. The clones in this table, taken by TCRdb from immuneACCESS, are in-frame only. Not every clone is retained; where verified, under half of the shortfall comes from an unresolved V gene, and the cause of the rest is unknown. The D gene and trimming were derived from the DNA, and the V and J assignments and clone size from that table. For this sample there are some 980,000 clones; 76% appear just once. The ten largest make up about 1.5% of the sample.

Donors were healthy HIV-negative adults with no recently reported acute infections or vaccinations. Every donor was a Caucasian adult residing in Nashville, Tennessee, USA. CD4+ T cells were enriched by magnetic negative selection, after which naive cells were positively selected on CD45RA and the negative fraction was taken as the memory subset. Blood was collected by leukapheresis, and PBMCs were isolated by Ficoll-Histopaque density gradient centrifugation and then cryopreserved in liquid nitrogen vapor phase. Analytical flow cytometry was used to check the purity and quantity of every magnetically sorted T cell population. Each sorted fraction had its genomic DNA isolated and then quantified by UV absorbance on a Nanodrop 2000c. This clone was seen a handful of times. The clone's antigen remains unknown. Within one base of it there is no much larger clone, and no base qualities were kept. Other DNA sequences from this sample encode an identical CDR3 as well.

Study-wide findings and limitations: The genetic and exposure-history diversity represented was limited by the small number of donors. Compared with non-shared clonotypes, the clonotypes found in all four sorted-subset donors had higher generation probabilities. Incomplete sequencing was indicated by rarefaction of sorted-subset datasets, despite the large sequencing depth. Approximately 5% of naive CD4, around 4% of naive CD8, 2.3% of memory CD4, and 0.4% of memory CD8 clonotypes were shared across several donors. Larger estimated clonotype richness was generally found for naive subsets than for memory subsets. Based on pairwise subsampling, the degree of clonotype sharing among donors was expected to be affected by sequencing depth. Sampling was restricted to blood, and TCR repertoires in tissues likely differ from the TCR repertoires found in blood.

The sample comprised memory CD4+ T cells sorted from blood. Explained via the paper, the cell subset or site label denotes: CD45RA-negative fraction. The origin of this receptor is a man aged 18-30 years in good health. The sequence joins TRBV7-2 to TRBJ2-7; the best D guess is TRBD2, with 6 bases matching. The bases are TGTGCCAGCAGCCGCGGCCGGGACTCTCCCTACGAGCAGTACTTC. Its coded protein is CASSRGRDSPYEQYF. Joined to the reference TRBV7-2 and TRBJ2-7 proteins, this CDR3 gives the full variable domain: GAGVSQSPSNKVTEKGKDVELRCDPISGHTALYWYRQSLGQGLEFLIYFQGNSAPDKSGLPSDRFSAERTGGSVSTLTIQRTQQEDSAVYLCASSRGRDSPYEQYFGPGTRLTVT.